What follows are 21 T cell receptor beta chains derived from one specimen sequenced in a study of shared clonotypes between healthy human individuals. Repertoires were generated with immunoSEQ multiplex PCR, while TCRdb's copy carries only in-frame clones and drops some. This table has some 580,000 clones, 97% appearing once. Input material: naive CD4+ T cells sorted from blood. Subset denoted: CD45RA+ positively selected. These receptors were collected from a woman aged 25-40 years in good health.

The chain uses TRBV19 and TRBJ2-1; TRBD1 aligns across 7 bases. The trim removed 7 bases at V and 8 bases at J, leaving 11 bases unmatched. This CDR3 region has 14 residues. Germline V gene lookup returns CDR1 LNHDA and CDR2 SQIVND (reference sequence). The CDR3 sequence is CASTKDRNWHEQFF. CDR3 DNA sequence: TGTGCCAGTACCAAGGACAGGAATTGGCATGAGCAGTTCTTC.

The chain employs TRBV6-6 and TRBJ2-5, with D perhaps matching TRBD1 or TRBD2 (5 bases each). V was cut by 8 bases and J by 4 bases, with 17 bases left in between. Germline CDR1 and CDR2: MNHNY and SVGAGI (reference sequence). The CDR3 runs to 14 residues. CDR3 bases: TGTGCCAGCCTACCGGGGCCCGAGAGAGAGACCCAGTACTTC. Residues: CASLPGPERETQYF.

CDR3 coding DNA: TGTGCCAGTAGTTCGAGTGGAAGCAATCAGCCCCAGCATTTT. Translating it yields CASSSSGSNQPQHF. The V gene is TRBV19, the J gene TRBJ1-5; D gene ambiguous. Germline loops: CDR1 LNHDA, CDR2 SQIVND (reference sequence). Trimming stripped 5 bases from V and 1 base from J, with 9 bases between. This CDR3 region has 14 residues.

The chain employs TRBV28 and TRBJ1-1; no clear D. CDR1 is MDHEN, CDR2 SYDVKM, per germline. With 2 bases removed from V and 5 bases from J, the gap between germline ends came to 18 bases. There are 16 residues in the CDR3. CDR3 sequence: CASSLITGVGATEAFF. The CDR3 DNA follows: TGTGCCAGCAGTTTAATTACCGGGGTCGGAGCGACTGAAGCTTTCTTT. The variable domain in full, with the rest retrieved from reference TRBV28 and TRBJ1-1, is DVKVTQSSRYLVKRTGEKVFLECVQDMDHENMFWYRQDPGLGLRLIYFSYDVKMKEKGDIPEGYSVSREKKERFSLILESASTNQTSMYLCASSLITGVGATEAFFGQGTRLTVV.

This chain links TRBV30 with TRBJ1-6; 7 nucleotides line up with TRBD1. This CDR3 has 13 residues. Germline V gene lookup returns CDR1 GTSNPN and CDR2 SVGIG (reference sequence). V lost 0 bases, J lost 10 bases, and 3 bases stayed unmatched. The CDR3 DNA sequence: TGTGCCTGGAGTGTTACAGGGGCCTCACCCCTCCACTTT. Amino acid sequence: CAWSVTGASPLHF.

V is TRBV11-2 and J is TRBJ2-5; TRBD2 aligns across 9 bases. The CDR3 length is 15 residues. The germline gives CDR1 SGHAT, CDR2 FQNNGV. Unmatched junction bases numbered 5, after V lost 1 base and J lost 5 bases. The CDR3 region has the DNA TGTGCCAGCAGCTTAGTAGCGGGAGTCGGGGAGACCCAGTACTTC. This gives the protein CASSLVAGVGETQYF.

The chain links TRBV27 to TRBJ2-7, with 9 positions matching TRBD2. V shed 6 bases and J 1 base; nucleotides not matched to a gene: 4. CDR1 MNHEY and CDR2 SMNVEV come from the germline V gene (reference sequence). The CDR3 has 14 residues. The chain's CDR3 is CASRSSGKSYEQYF. In DNA form, the CDR3 reads TGTGCCAGCAGGTCTAGCGGGAAATCCTACGAGCAGTACTTC.

V and J are TRBV4-1 and TRBJ2-1; 10 nucleotides agree with TRBD2. Trimming took 4 bases from V and 10 from J; bases not matched to a gene: 13. This CDR3 spans 16 amino acids. Germline V gene data show CDR1 as MGHRA and CDR2 as YSYEKL. In DNA, the CDR3 is TGCGCCAGCAGCCCAAGGGCGCTAGCGGGAGACCGGGAGCAGTTCTTC. Translated, it gives CASSPRALAGDREQFF.

The chain links TRBV5-4 to TRBJ2-1; 14 nucleotides align to TRBD2. This CDR3 comprises 16 residues. V trimming: 3 bases; J trimming: 9 bases; junction bases outside the gene matches: 8. Germline V lookup: CDR1 SGHNT, CDR2 YYREEE (reference sequence). CDR3 nucleotide sequence: TGTGCCAGCAGCTGGGAGGGACTAGCGGGAGCCAGTGAGCAGTTCTTC. Translating gives CASSWEGLAGASEQFF.

This clone was recorded once. The chain carries TRBV19 and TRBJ2-5; 10 bases fit TRBD2. CDR3 length: 15 amino acids. Germline-derived CDR1 and CDR2 are LNHDA and SQIVND (reference sequence). After removal of 5 bases from V and 0 bases from J, the junction contained 3 bases not matched to a gene. The CDR3 region is CASSPGLADQETQYF. CDR3 nucleotide sequence: TGTGCCAGTAGTCCAGGACTAGCGGACCAAGAGACCCAGTACTTC.

This chain links TRBV6-5 with TRBJ2-7; weak D call: TRBD2 (6 bases). The CDR3 extends over 15 amino acids. With 6 bases removed from V and 0 bases from J, the gap between germline ends came to 15 bases. Germline CDR1 MNHEY, CDR2 SVGAGI. The chain's CDR3 is CASRGSGQSSYEQYF. CDR3 sequence (DNA): TGTGCCAGCAGGGGGAGCGGGCAAAGCTCCTACGAGCAGTACTTC.

This sequence joins TRBV10-3 and TRBJ2-7, with D tentatively TRBD1 (6 bases). V was cut by 0 bases and J by 2 bases, with 11 bases left in between. The CDR3 covers 15 residues. The germline V gene encodes CDR1 ENHRY and CDR2 SYGVKD. CDR3 residues: CAISESGQGPYEQYF. In DNA form, the CDR3 reads TGTGCCATCAGTGAGTCCGGGCAGGGGCCCTACGAGCAGTACTTC.

V and J are TRBV28 and TRBJ2-6; D might be TRBD1 or TRBD2, each matching 5 bases. The CDR3 runs to 14 residues. Germline assignment: CDR1 MDHEN and CDR2 SYDVKM. V dropped 5 bases and J dropped 0 bases, with 5 bases sitting between them. This chain's CDR3 is CASSGTSGANVLTF. The CDR3 nucleotides are TGTGCCAGCAGTGGGACCTCTGGGGCCAACGTCCTGACTTTC. Using reference TRBV28 and TRBJ2-6 for the parts outside the CDR3, the full variable domain is DVKVTQSSRYLVKRTGEKVFLECVQDMDHENMFWYRQDPGLGLRLIYFSYDVKMKEKGDIPEGYSVSREKKERFSLILESASTNQTSMYLCASSGTSGANVLTFGAGSRLTVL.

This clone was detected only once. The chain uses TRBV6-5 and TRBJ2-3; TRBD2 matches at 7 bases. V gave up 8 bases and J gave up 5 bases; unmatched junction bases: 13. Per germline, CDR1 MNHEY and CDR2 SVGAGI. The CDR3 totals 15 residues. CDR3: CASQESGAGRDTQYF. In DNA, the CDR3 is TGTGCCAGCCAGGAGAGCGGGGCGGGTAGAGATACGCAGTATTTT.

J is TRBJ2-5 and V is TRBV5-1, with 8 bases fitting TRBD2. The CDR3 totals 16 residues. Germline V lookup: CDR1 SGHRS, CDR2 YFSETQ. The V and J ends lost 4 bases and 5 bases, in that order; junction bases with no gene match: 13. CDR3 sequence reads: CASSLLTGGPGETQYF. In nucleotides, the CDR3 is TGCGCCAGCAGCCTCCTGACGGGAGGGCCGGGGGAGACCCAGTACTTC.

The gene calls are TRBV11-2 and TRBJ2-7; 10 bases match TRBD1. Germline CDR1 SGHAT, CDR2 FQNNGV. J lost 6 bases, V lost 2 bases, and 7 bases had no gene match. CDR3 length: 15 amino acids. The CDR3 DNA is TGTGCCAGCAGCTTAATTCAGGGACAGGGGTTCGAGCAGTACTTC. Protein: CASSLIQGQGFEQYF.

This clone was counted a single time. The chain has TRBV10-3 and TRBJ2-7; a weak D match, TRBD2 (5 bases). The CDR3 contains 14 residues. V was pared by 5 bases and J by 1 base, with 12 bases between. Germline loops: CDR1 ENHRY, CDR2 SYGVKD. The CDR3 spells CAISRADSSYEQYF. The CDR3 DNA sequence: TGTGCCATCAGTCGAGCGGACTCGTCCTACGAGCAGTACTTC.

The V and J genes are TRBV10-3 and TRBJ2-2, with TRBD2 identical over 11 bases. The germline CDR1 and CDR2 sequences are ENHRY and SYGVKD. The CDR3 sequence is 14 residues long. Trimming at V came to 6 bases and at J to 6 bases, leaving 3 bases not matched to a gene. CDR3 in amino acids: CAIRGTSGSGELFF. DNA of the CDR3: TGTGCCATCAGAGGGACTAGCGGTTCCGGGGAGCTGTTTTTT.

The rearrangement links TRBV19 to TRBJ1-1, with D possibly matching TRBD1 (5 bases). This CDR3 spans 15 amino acids. Germline values: CDR1 LNHDA, CDR2 SQIVND (reference sequence). V lost 4 bases and J 1 base, leaving 13 bases between the germline ends. Here the CDR3 reads CASSSWGEGNTEAFF. Here the CDR3 DNA reads TGTGCCAGTAGTAGTTGGGGGGAGGGGAACACTGAAGCTTTCTTT.

This chain links TRBV7-6 with TRBJ1-1; 9 nucleotides align to TRBD1. V dropped 2 bases and J dropped 4; count of bases not matched to a gene: 8. Germline V gene lookup returns CDR1 SGHVS and CDR2 FNYEAQ. CDR3 size: 16 residues. The CDR3, as DNA: TGTGCCAGCAGCTTATTACCGGGACAGGGCGCCACTGAAGCTTTCTTT. Translated: CASSLLPGQGATEAFF.

The chain carries TRBV6-5 and TRBJ1-5; 9 bases are shared with TRBD1. CDR1 MNHEY and CDR2 SVGAGI come from the germline V gene. Trimming removed 5 bases from V and 1 base from J; junction bases left unmatched: 3. This CDR3 is 15 amino acids long. The CDR3 spells CASSPGTGSNQPQHF. In DNA, the CDR3 is TGTGCCAGCAGTCCCGGGACAGGGAGCAATCAGCCCCAGCATTTT.